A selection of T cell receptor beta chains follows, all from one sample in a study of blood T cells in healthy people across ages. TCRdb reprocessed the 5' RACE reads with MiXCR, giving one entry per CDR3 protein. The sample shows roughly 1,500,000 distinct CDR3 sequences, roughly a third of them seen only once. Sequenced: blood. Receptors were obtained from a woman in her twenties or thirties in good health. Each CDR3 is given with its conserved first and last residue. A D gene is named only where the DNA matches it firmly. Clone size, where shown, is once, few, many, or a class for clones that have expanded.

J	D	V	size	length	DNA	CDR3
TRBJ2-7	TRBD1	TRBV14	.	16	TGTGCCAGCAGCCAAAGAGGGACAGGGGGGGTCTACGAGCAGTACTTC	CASSQRGTGGVYEQYF
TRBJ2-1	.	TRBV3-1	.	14	TGTGCCAGCAGCCAACCCGACAGAGAAGAGACCCAGTTCTTC	CASSQPDREETQFF
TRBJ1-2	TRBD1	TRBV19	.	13	TGTGCCAGTTGTGACAGGGGTAATAATGGCTACACCTTC	CASCDRGNNGYTF
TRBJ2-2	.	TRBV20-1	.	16	TGCAGTGCTAGTGTCGCGCAAGCTAGTTCTGCCGGGGAGCTGTTTTTT	CSASVAQASSAGELFF
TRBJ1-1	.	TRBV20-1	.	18	TGCAGTGCTAGCCGGATTTCCGTCAGGGGAGGTGTGAACACTGAAGCTTTCTTT	CSASRISVRGGVNTEAFF
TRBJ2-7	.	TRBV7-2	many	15	TGTGCCAGCAGCTTTCGCGGACTACCAGCCTACGAGCAGTACTTC	CASSFRGLPAYEQYF
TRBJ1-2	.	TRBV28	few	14	TGTGCCAGCGTTCCCCTAGGGTCCGCGGACGGCTACACCTTC	CASVPLGSADGYTF
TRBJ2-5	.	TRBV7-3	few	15	TGTGCCAGCAGCTACTCGGGATGGGGCACAGAGACCCAGTACTTC	CASSYSGWGTETQYF
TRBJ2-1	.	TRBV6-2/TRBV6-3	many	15	TGTGCCAGCAGCCTGGGGGCGCGGGAGACGAATGAGCAGTTCTTC	CASSLGARETNEQFF
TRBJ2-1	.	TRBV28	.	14	TGTGCCAGCAGTTTAGAGACTAGTCTGGACGAGCAGTTCTTC	CASSLETSLDEQFF
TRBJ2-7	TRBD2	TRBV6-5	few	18	TGTGCCAGCAGTTACCTGACCCGGACTAGCGGGGGAGCCTACGAGCAGTACTTC	CASSYLTRTSGGAYEQYF